What follows is one TCR beta chain and its context. This CDR3 is built from 17 residues. In germline, CDR1 is MGHDK, CDR2 SYGVNS. After removal of 3 bases from V and 2 bases from J, the junction contained 11 bases not matched to a gene. The data belong to a study of blood T cell repertoires in COVID-19. Turning to the study itself: The United States, Italy and Spain supplied acute and convalescent COVID-19 samples. The cDNA or gDNA used as material had been derived from T cells, B-cell-depleted T cells, or PBMCs.

In the authors' workflow: Amplifying reference gene primers gave estimates of nucleated cell counts. The protocol was immunoSEQ multiplex PCR, while the TCRdb copy is restricted to in-frame clones and leaves out a portion. V and J calls plus clone size are reproduced from that table; the DNA served to infer D and trimming. The table shows tens of thousands of clones, with about 91% occurring only once. V gene TRBV25-1 combines with J gene TRBJ2-5; the match to TRBD2 covers 8 bases. The clonotype originates from a human donor with active COVID-19. The donor label of this sample is uncertain. Sequenced input: peripheral blood. CDR3 amino acids: CASSEGGSGGTQETQYF. CDR3 sequence (DNA): TGTGCCAGCAGTGAGGGGGGGAGCGGGGGAACTCAAGAGACCCAGTACTTC.